This T cell receptor beta chain was recorded in a study of blood T cell repertoires in COVID-19. The CDR3 is 14 residues long. V lost 5 bases to trimming and J lost 0 bases, with 11 bases between them. Germline lookup yields CDR1 SGHTA and CDR2 FQGNSA. The assay was immunoSEQ multiplex PCR, and TCRdb's table has in-frame clones only and misses some. The data contain some 150,000 clones, around 86% of them singletons. The chain combines TRBV7-2 with TRBJ2-7; D is ambiguous. This clonotype originated in a man aged 65-85 years with acute or convalescent COVID-19. The source material was peripheral blood. CDR3 nucleotide sequence: TGTGCCAGCAGCCCTGTTGGCACCTCCTACGAGCAGTACTTC. Translating gives CASSPVGTSYEQYF.